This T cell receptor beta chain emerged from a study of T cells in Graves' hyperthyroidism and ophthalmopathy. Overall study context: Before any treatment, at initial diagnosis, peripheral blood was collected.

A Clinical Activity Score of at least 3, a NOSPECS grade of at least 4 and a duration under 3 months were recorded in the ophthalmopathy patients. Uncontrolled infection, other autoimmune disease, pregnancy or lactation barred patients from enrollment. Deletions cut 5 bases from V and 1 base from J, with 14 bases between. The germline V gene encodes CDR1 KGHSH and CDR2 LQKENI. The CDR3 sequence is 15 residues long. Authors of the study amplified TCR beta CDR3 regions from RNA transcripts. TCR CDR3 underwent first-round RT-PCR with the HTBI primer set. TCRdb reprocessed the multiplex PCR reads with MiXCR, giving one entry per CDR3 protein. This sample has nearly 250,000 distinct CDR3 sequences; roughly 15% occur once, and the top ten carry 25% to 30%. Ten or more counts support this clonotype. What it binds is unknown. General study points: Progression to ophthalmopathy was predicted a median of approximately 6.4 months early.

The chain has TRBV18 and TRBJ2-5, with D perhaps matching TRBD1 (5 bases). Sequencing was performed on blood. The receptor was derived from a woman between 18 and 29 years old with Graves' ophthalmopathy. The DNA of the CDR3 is TGTGCCAGCTCAACCAACCAGGGAACCCAAGAGACCCAGTACTTC. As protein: CASSTNQGTQETQYF.